A selection of T cell receptor beta chains follows, all from one sample in a study of T cells in Graves' hyperthyroidism and ophthalmopathy. TCRdb independently ran MiXCR on the multiplex PCR reads; one entry per CDR3 protein. Of 600,000 or so distinct CDR3 sequences listed, 14% are singletons. Sequencing used blood. Receptors originate from a woman between 18 and 30 years old with Graves' ophthalmopathy. The CDR3 runs from the conserved cysteine through the conserved F or W. D genes are given only for firm matches. The size of a clone is reported for some rows only, either as once, few or many, or as a class for expanded clones.

V	size	J	D	CDR3	DNA
TRBV28	many	TRBJ2-7	-	CASSPYSPFSYEQYF	TGTGCCAGCAGCCCCTATTCCCCATTCTCCTACGAGCAGTACTTC
TRBV28	few	TRBJ1-4	-	CASSFVQRMNEKLFF	TGTGCCAGCAGTTTTGTACAGCGGATGAATGAAAAACTGTTTTTT
TRBV3-1	many	TRBJ2-2	-	CASSQGWGHTGELFF	TGTGCCAGCAGCCAAGGTTGGGGACACACCGGGGAGCTGTTTTTT
TRBV7-2	many	TRBJ2-5	TRBD2	CASSLALGLAGDWETQYF	TGTGCCAGCAGCTTAGCGCTAGGACTAGCGGGAGATTGGGAGACCCAGTACTTC
TRBV7-9	once	TRBJ2-1	TRBD2	CASSQRNGGLAGGGNEQFF	TGTGCCAGCAGCCAGCGGAACGGGGGACTAGCGGGAGGCGGTAATGAGCAGTTCTTC
TRBV30	few	TRBJ2-7	-	CAWMPNRGLSSYEQYF	TGTGCCTGGATGCCCAACAGGGGACTAAGCTCCTACGAGCAGTACTTC
TRBV9	-	TRBJ2-2	TRBD2	CASSRKREGTGELFF	TGTGCCAGCAGCCGTAAACGGGAGGGCACCGGGGAGCTGTTTTTT
TRBV30	many	TRBJ2-1	TRBD2	CAWSVLAGGEQFF	TGTGCCTGGAGTGTACTAGCGGGGGGTGAGCAGTTCTTC
TRBV7-8	few	TRBJ2-7	TRBD2	CASSLARLAGVGEQYF	TGTGCCAGCAGCTTAGCGAGACTAGCGGGAGTTGGAGAGCAGTACTTC
TRBV10-3	few	TRBJ2-3	-	CAISEGFSTNTQYF	TGTGCCATCAGTGAAGGTTTCAGCACAAATACGCAGTATTTT
TRBV20-1	-	TRBJ2-1	TRBD1	CSARDQGAEQFF	TGCAGTGCTAGAGATCAGGGGGCTGAGCAGTTCTTC
TRBV16	many	TRBJ2-4	TRBD1	CASSQSTGAGPENIQYF	TGTGCCAGCAGCCAATCGACAGGGGCCGGCCCGGAAAACATTCAGTACTTC
TRBV2	many	TRBJ2-3	TRBD2	CASSKGLAGGTDTQYF	TGTGCCAGCAGTAAAGGACTAGCGGGAGGGACAGATACGCAGTATTTT
TRBV24-1	few	TRBJ2-1	TRBD2	CATSDSGLAGGPNEQFF	TGTGCCACCAGTGACTCGGGACTAGCGGGAGGGCCGAATGAGCAGTTCTTC
TRBV24-1	-	TRBJ2-4	-	CATSGQMNIQYF	TGTGCCACCAGTGGACAGATGAACATTCAGTACTTC
TRBV7-9	many	TRBJ2-5	-	CASSPPGRMQETQYF	TGTGCCAGCAGCCCACCCGGACGGATGCAAGAGACCCAGTACTTC
TRBV29-1	many	TRBJ2-4	TRBD1	CSARDRGDIQYF	TGCAGTGCCCGGGACAGGGGAGACATTCAGTACTTC
TRBV20-1	many	TRBJ2-7	-	CSARSGGGDEQYF	TGCAGTGCTAGATCAGGGGGGGGAGACGAGCAGTACTTC
TRBV2	many	TRBJ2-2	TRBD2	CASVAGHTGELFF	TGTGCCAGCGTAGCGGGACACACCGGGGAGCTGTTTTTT
TRBV29-1	many	TRBJ2-7	-	CSVLGVTYEQYF	TGCAGCGTCCTGGGCGTTACCTACGAGCAGTACTTC
TRBV7-3	-	TRBJ2-1	-	CASSLTGGGDEQFF	TGTGCCAGCAGCTTAACGGGAGGGGGCGATGAGCAGTTCTTC
TRBV10-3	-	TRBJ2-3	TRBD2	CAISDSSGHTDTQYF	TGTGCCATCAGTGATTCTAGCGGTCACACAGATACGCAGTATTTT
TRBV18	many	TRBJ2-3	TRBD1	CASSQTGALDTQYF	TGTGCCAGCTCACAGACAGGGGCTTTGGATACGCAGTATTTT
TRBV19	-	TRBJ1-3	-	CASSQGAGNTIYF	TGTGCCAGTAGTCAAGGGGCTGGAAACACCATATATTTT
TRBV27	many	TRBJ1-2	TRBD1	CASSYRGGNYGYTF	TGTGCCAGCAGCTACAGGGGAGGAAACTATGGCTACACCTTC
TRBV28	many	TRBJ2-7	-	CASRTRTRSWEQYF	TGTGCCAGCAGAACTCGGACTCGATCCTGGGAGCAGTACTTC
TRBV12-3/TRBV12-4	many	TRBJ1-6	-	CASSLGQEYSPLHF	TGTGCCAGCAGTTTAGGACAGGAGTATTCACCCCTCCACTTT
TRBV28	many	TRBJ2-1	TRBD2	CASSLLTSGSYDEQFF	TGTGCCAGCAGTTTATTGACTAGCGGGAGTTACGATGAGCAGTTCTTC
TRBV6-1	-	TRBJ2-2	-	CAIQALTGELFF	TGTGCCATCCAAGCCCTCACCGGGGAGCTGTTTTTT
TRBV19	-	TRBJ2-1	-	CASSTLRTPASYNEQFF	TGTGCCAGTAGTACCCTTCGGACGCCCGCCTCCTACAATGAGCAGTTCTTC
TRBV30	few	TRBJ2-3	-	CAWSETRVVTDTQYF	TGTGCCTGGAGTGAGACTAGAGTCGTCACAGATACGCAGTATTTT
TRBV20-1	many	TRBJ1-5	TRBD1	CSARDYTGGDQPQHF	TGCAGTGCTAGAGATTACACAGGGGGGGATCAGCCCCAGCATTTT
TRBV6-1	many	TRBJ2-3	-	CATGDRPNTDTQYF	TGTGCCACGGGGGACAGACCGAACACAGATACGCAGTATTTT
TRBV11-3	many	TRBJ2-1	TRBD2	CASSLGAGTRIYNEQFF	TGTGCCAGCAGCTTAGGGGCCGGGACTAGGATATACAATGAGCAGTTCTTC
TRBV28	-	TRBJ2-1	TRBD2	CASSPPGGSGRWVEQFF	TGTGCCAGCAGTCCCCCTGGCGGCAGCGGGAGGTGGGTTGAGCAGTTCTTC